These 27 T cell receptor beta chains originate from one sample sequenced in a study of cytomegalovirus exposure and HLA in healthy donors. It was with 60 Vbeta and 13 Jbeta primers that the PCR ran. Sequenced by immunoSEQ multiplex PCR; TCRdb stores in-frame clones only, minus some. The table has about 190,000 clones, approximately 90% seen once. The sample taken for sequencing was PBMCs. The receptors were sampled from a boy between 2 and 10 years old in good health and CMV-seronegative.

The J gene is TRBJ2-5, the V gene TRBV6-5, with D unclear. The end of the DNA fits TRBJ2-7 better, so the J call may be wrong. The CDR3 contains 13 residues. The germline CDR1 and CDR2 sequences are MNHEY and SVGAGI. In DNA, the CDR3 is TGTGCCAGCAGCCCCCCTCCGCCTTACGAGCAGTACTTC. It codes for CASSPPPPYEQYF.

The chain combines TRBV30 with TRBJ2-7, with 9 bases that match TRBD1. The CDR3 loop spans 15 amino acids. V trimming: 2 bases; J trimming: 7 bases; junction bases outside the gene matches: 12. Germline loops: CDR1 GTSNPN, CDR2 SVGIG (reference sequence). The CDR3: CAWSPGQGVAYEQYF. The CDR3 nucleotides are TGTGCCTGGAGTCCGGGACAGGGAGTTGCGTATGAGCAGTACTTC.

Of note for this clone: A read error is likely, as this CDR3 ends without the conserved phenylalanine or tryptophan. This sequence joins TRBV7-6 and TRBJ1-2; D may be TRBD1 (5 bases). The CDR3 has 13 residues. Germline V gene lookup returns CDR1 SGHVS and CDR2 FNYEAQ. Trimming removed 2 bases at V and 6 bases at J, with 10 bases between. The CDR3, as DNA: TGTGCCAGCAGCTTATACGGGGGGGATGGCTACACCTAC. Its translation is CASSLYGGDGYTY.

The chain joins TRBV5-1 to TRBJ2-5; 9 bases map to TRBD1. The V gene's germline CDR1 is SGHRS and CDR2 YFSETQ. This CDR3 is built from 14 residues. Unmatched junction bases numbered 6, after V lost 4 bases and J lost 5 bases. CDR3 amino acids: CASSPGQGGETQYF. As DNA, the CDR3 is TGCGCCAGCAGCCCGGGACAGGGAGGTGAGACCCAGTACTTC. Variable domain in full (rest from reference TRBV5-1 and TRBJ2-5): KAGVTQTPRYLIKTRGQQVTLSCSPISGHRSVSWYQQTPGQGLQFLFEYFSETQRNKGNFPGRFSGRQFSNSRSEMNVSTLELGDSALYLCASSPGQGGETQYFGPGTRLLVL.

The chain carries TRBV7-2 and TRBJ1-2; 10 bases are shared with TRBD1. V lost 5 bases to trimming and J lost 2 bases; unmatched junction nucleotides: 11. CDR1 is SGHTA, CDR2 FQGNSA, per germline. The CDR3 covers 17 residues. CDR3 sequence: CASSPRTGGGVNYGYTF. The CDR3 DNA reads TGTGCCAGCAGCCCAAGGACAGGGGGGGGCGTGAACTATGGCTACACCTTC.

The rearrangement joins TRBV4-1 to TRBJ1-1, with D uncertain. CDR1 and CDR2 from the germline V gene are MGHRA and YSYEKL. V gave up 2 bases and J gave up 1 base, with 20 bases separating them. This CDR3 region has 18 residues. This CDR3 is CASSQFPGLPASNTEAFF. The CDR3 DNA sequence: TGCGCCAGCAGCCAATTCCCAGGCCTTCCGGCCTCGAACACTGAAGCTTTCTTT.

The V gene is TRBV10-3, the J gene TRBJ2-1; the D gene is possibly TRBD2 (5 bases). V lost 8 bases to trimming and J lost 5 bases, with 7 bases between them. The CDR3 has 11 residues. Germline V lookup: CDR1 ENHRY, CDR2 SYGVKD. In DNA, the CDR3 is TGTGCCATCGAGCGGAACAATGAGCAGTTCTTC. Translated, it gives CAIERNNEQFF.

The chain has TRBV19 and TRBJ1-2; TRBD1 agrees at 9 bases. The germline CDR1 and CDR2 sequences are LNHDA and SQIVND (reference sequence). The V gene end was trimmed by 7 bases and the J gene end by 8 bases; junction bases not matched to a gene: 14. This CDR3 contains 15 residues. The CDR3 is CASTPTRDRETGYTF. CDR3 bases: TGTGCCAGTACCCCGACCCGGGACAGGGAGACGGGCTACACCTTC. Filled out from reference TRBV19 and TRBJ1-2, the complete variable domain reads DGGITQSPKYLFRKEGQNVTLSCEQNLNHDAMYWYRQDPGQGLRLIYYSQIVNDFQKGDIAEGYSVSREKKESFPLTVTSAQKNPTAFYLCASTPTRDRETGYTFGSGTRLTVV.

The chain carries TRBV30 and TRBJ1-3; TRBD1 agrees at 7 bases. With V trimmed by 0 bases and J by 4 bases, 9 bases remained unmatched. The CDR3 length is 16 residues. Germline CDR1 is GTSNPN and CDR2 is SVGIG (reference sequence). CDR3 in amino acids: CAWSVRGRGLGNTIYF. Written as DNA, the CDR3 is TGTGCCTGGAGTGTAAGGGGGCGAGGGCTCGGAAACACCATATATTTT.

The genes are TRBV7-9 and TRBJ2-2; 7 positions match TRBD2. After removal of 7 bases from V and 4 bases from J, the junction contained 15 bases not matched to a gene. The CDR3 has 17 amino acids. The V gene's germline CDR1 is SEHNR and CDR2 FQNEAQ (reference sequence). The CDR3 region has the DNA TGTGCCAGCACGGCTAGCGGCCGACAAACCCGCACCGGGGAGCTGTTTTTT. It codes for CASTASGRQTRTGELFF.

V is TRBV7-9 and J is TRBJ1-1; D is ambiguous. This CDR3 contains 14 residues. Germline CDR1 reads SEHNR; CDR2 reads FQNEAQ (reference sequence). Trimming shortened V by 8 bases and J by 2 bases, and 15 bases separated the two germline ends. The CDR3 DNA reads as TGTGCCAGCCGTCCGTCGGGGAGTAACACTGAAGCTTTCTTT. Its translation: CASRPSGSNTEAFF.

V and J are TRBV5-1 and TRBJ2-2, with a possible D match to TRBD2 (5 bases). Germline loops: CDR1 SGHRS, CDR2 YFSETQ. The CDR3 is 15 amino acids. The V gene lost 3 bases and the J gene lost 0 bases, with 9 bases spanning the gap. The CDR3 DNA sequence: TGCGCCAGCAGCTCGGGCGGGTCGAACACCGGGGAGCTGTTTTTT. This encodes CASSSGGSNTGELFF.

On this clone itself: Other DNA sequences of this sample code for an identical CDR3. The chain has TRBV9 and TRBJ1-1; D not certain. CDR3 length equals 13 residues. Trimming left V 2 bases short and J 4 bases short, with 9 bases between. Germline V gene sequence: CDR1 SGDLS, CDR2 YYNGEE. CDR3 bases: TGTGCCAGCAGCGTGGGTGGGAGCACTGAAGCTTTCTTT. Encoded protein: CASSVGGSTEAFF.

The chain uses TRBV10-3 and TRBJ2-7, with TRBD1 identical over 12 bases. The CDR3 covers 13 residues. V trimming: 10 bases; J trimming: 6 bases; junction bases outside the gene matches: 7. From germline, CDR1 is ENHRY and CDR2 SYGVKD. CDR3 DNA sequence: TGTGCCAACCGGGACAGGGGGCGGGTCGAGCAGTACTTC. This gives the protein CANRDRGRVEQYF.

The CDR3 protein is CASSTGGGNTIYF. As DNA, the CDR3 is TGTGCCAGCAGCACCGGGGGTGGAAACACCATATATTTT. The chain is built from TRBV9 and TRBJ1-3; D possibly corresponds to TRBD1 (5 bases). The V gene's germline CDR1 is SGDLS and CDR2 YYNGEE. Deletions cut 4 bases from V and 3 bases from J, with 8 bases between. This CDR3 region has 13 residues.

The rearrangement links TRBV2 to TRBJ2-7; TRBD1 matches 9 bases. Germline CDR1 SNHLY, CDR2 FYNNEI. This CDR3 is 13 amino acids long. J was trimmed by 1 base and V by 7 bases; bases with no gene match: 2. This CDR3 is CASTGTGSYEQYF. The CDR3, as DNA: TGTGCCAGCACCGGGACAGGGTCCTACGAGCAGTACTTC.

This clone is a singleton in its sample. The chain combines TRBV28 with TRBJ1-5; 7 bases align to TRBD1. The CDR3 loop spans 13 amino acids. The ends lost 7 bases at V and 5 bases at J; junction bases unmatched: 5. The germline gives CDR1 MDHEN, CDR2 SYDVKM. DNA of the CDR3: TGTGCCAGCACTTGGCAGGGGGATCAGCCCCAGCATTTT. Protein sequence: CASTWQGDQPQHF.

CDR3 nucleotide sequence: TGTGCCAGCAGTCGGGACTTCCTCACAGATACGCAGTATTTT. Translating it yields CASSRDFLTDTQYF. This chain connects TRBV27 to TRBJ2-3; tentative D call: TRBD2 (6 bases). The CDR3 consists of 14 residues. Germline loops: CDR1 MNHEY, CDR2 SMNVEV (reference sequence). The V end lost 5 bases, the J end lost 2 bases, and 11 bases lay between the germline ends.

The V call is TRBV13, the J call TRBJ2-3; 8 bases are a match to TRBD2. Germline V gene sequence: CDR1 PRHDT, CDR2 FYEKMQ (reference sequence). The ends lost 4 bases at V and 0 bases at J; junction bases unmatched: 12. This CDR3 spans 18 amino acids. The CDR3 is CASSSTSGGTPSTDTQYF. The DNA of the CDR3 is TGTGCCAGCAGCTCTACTAGCGGAGGCACCCCCAGCACAGATACGCAGTATTTT.

The chain employs TRBV30 and TRBJ2-1; 9 bases fit TRBD1. Trimming removed 0 bases from V and 4 bases from J; junction bases left unmatched: 4. The germline gives CDR1 GTSNPN, CDR2 SVGIG (reference sequence). This CDR3 is 15 amino acids long. The CDR3 DNA is TGTGCCTGGAGTGTGAACAGGGGGCTTTACAATGAGCAGTTCTTC. This sequence encodes CAWSVNRGLYNEQFF.

This clone was detected a few times. J is TRBJ2-7 and V is TRBV4-1; a possible D gene is TRBD1 (6 bases). The CDR3 spans 15 residues. Germline V gene lookup returns CDR1 MGHRA and CDR2 YSYEKL. Trimming pared 4 bases from V and 6 bases from J, leaving 19 bases between. This chain's CDR3 is CASSRAQGQKGEQYF. The CDR3 DNA reads as TGCGCCAGCAGCCGGGCACAGGGACAAAAAGGCGAGCAGTACTTC.

The sample holds one count of this clone. The J gene is TRBJ1-5, the V gene TRBV28; unclear D gene. The germline gives CDR1 MDHEN, CDR2 SYDVKM. V was trimmed by 2 bases and J by 8 bases, leaving 4 bases between them. The CDR3 is made up of 11 amino acids. Here the CDR3 DNA reads TGTGCCAGCAGTTTACGAGAGCCCCAGCATTTT. The encoded protein is CASSLREPQHF.

CDR3 sequence: CASSPLTGGSPLHF. In DNA, the CDR3 is TGTGCCAGCAGCCCCTTGACAGGGGGATCACCCCTCCACTTT. The V gene is TRBV28, the J gene TRBJ1-6, with TRBD1 identical over 9 bases. Per germline, CDR1 MDHEN and CDR2 SYDVKM. This CDR3 is built from 14 residues. Germline trimming cut 6 bases from V and 10 bases from J; bases unmatched to any gene: 7.

This chain joins TRBV27 and TRBJ2-4; TRBD1 matches 10 bases. The germline V gene encodes CDR1 MNHEY and CDR2 SMNVEV (reference sequence). This CDR3 is 15 amino acids long. V lost 5 bases and J lost 9; bases outside the gene matches: 10. The CDR3 nucleotides are TGTGCCAGCAGTCCGACAGGGGGCACGATCGTCATTCAGTACTTC. Translating it yields CASSPTGGTIVIQYF.

The chain combines TRBV19 with TRBJ1-5; D is possibly TRBD1 (5 bases). From germline, CDR1 is LNHDA and CDR2 SQIVND (reference sequence). V shed 3 bases and J shed 5 bases, with 8 bases lying between them. This CDR3 is built from 13 residues. CDR3 bases: TGTGCCAGTAGTATCGGGGGTTATCAGCCCCAGCATTTT. Translation: CASSIGGYQPQHF.

CDR3: CAWSPLEGGYTF. The CDR3 coding sequence is TGTGCCTGGAGTCCCCTTGAGGGCGGCTACACCTTC. V gene TRBV30 combines with J gene TRBJ1-2; no reliable D call. Germline values: CDR1 GTSNPN, CDR2 SVGIG (reference sequence). Trimming took off 2 bases at V and 8 bases at J, with 12 bases between the two ends. The CDR3 extends over 12 amino acids.

The chain employs TRBV5-1 and TRBJ2-1, with 9 bases identical to TRBD1. V trimming: 4 bases; J trimming: 6 bases; junction bases outside the gene matches: 14. From germline, CDR1 is SGHRS and CDR2 YFSETQ. The CDR3 sequence is 17 residues long. The CDR3 nucleotides are TGCGCCAGCAGCCTGGGGACCGGGACAGGGTTTGGCAATGAGCAGTTCTTC. Amino acids: CASSLGTGTGFGNEQFF.